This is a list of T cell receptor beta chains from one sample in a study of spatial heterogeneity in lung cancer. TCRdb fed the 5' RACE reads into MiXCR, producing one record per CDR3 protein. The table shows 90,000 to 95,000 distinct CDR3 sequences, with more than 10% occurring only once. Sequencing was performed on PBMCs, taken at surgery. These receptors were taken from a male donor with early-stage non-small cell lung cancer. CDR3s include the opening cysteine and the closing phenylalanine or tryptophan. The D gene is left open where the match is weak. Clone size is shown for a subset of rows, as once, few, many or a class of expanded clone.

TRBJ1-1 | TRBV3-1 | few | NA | TGTGCCAGCAGCCAGGGGCCATCGAACACTGAAGCTTTCTTT | CASSQGPSNTEAFF
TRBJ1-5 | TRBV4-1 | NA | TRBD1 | TGCGCCAGCAGCCACCGGGACAGGACCAATCAGCCCCAGCATTTT | CASSHRDRTNQPQHF
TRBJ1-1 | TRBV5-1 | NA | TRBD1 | TGCGCCAGCAGCTTGAATCCCGACAGGGGATCCACTGAAGCTTTCTTT | CASSLNPDRGSTEAFF
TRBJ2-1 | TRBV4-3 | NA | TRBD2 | TGCGCCAGCAGCCAAGGGGAAGCGGGGGGCCTTCGGGAGCAGTTCTTC | CASSQGEAGGLREQFF
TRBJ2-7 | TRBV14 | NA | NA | TGTGCCAGCAGCCAATCATATGACTCCATCTACGAGCAGTACTTC | CASSQSYDSIYEQYF
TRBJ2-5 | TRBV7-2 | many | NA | TGTGCCAGCAGTTTAACAGAGACCCAGTACTTC | CASSLTETQYF
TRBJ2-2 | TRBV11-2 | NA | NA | TGTGCCAGCAGCTTAGATAGATTCACCGGGGAGCTGTTTTTT | CASSLDRFTGELFF
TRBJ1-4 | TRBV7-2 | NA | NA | TGTGCCAGCAGCTTATCCAGGATTGGGGAAAAACTGTTTTTT | CASSLSRIGEKLFF
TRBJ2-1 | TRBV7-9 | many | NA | TGTGCCAGCAGCCCTCAATACAATGAGCAGTTCTTC | CASSPQYNEQFF
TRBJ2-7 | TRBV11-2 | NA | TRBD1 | TGTGCCAGCAGCCGAGAACAGGGGACCCACGAGCAGTACTTC | CASSREQGTHEQYF
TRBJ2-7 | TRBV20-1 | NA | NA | TGCAGTGCCCCGTCTGGATCCTACGAGCAGTACTTC | CSAPSGSYEQYF
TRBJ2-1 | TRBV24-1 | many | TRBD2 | TGTGCCACTAGAAGGGGAGGGCTTTACAATGAGCAGTTCTTC | CATRRGGLYNEQFF
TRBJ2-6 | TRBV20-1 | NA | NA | TGCAGTGCTTTTGCGGGGCCCGGGGCCAACGTCCTGACTTTC | CSAFAGPGANVLTF
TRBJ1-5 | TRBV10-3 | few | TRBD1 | TGTGCCATCAAAAGAGAGGGGGCTGATCAGCCCCAGCATTTT | CAIKREGADQPQHF
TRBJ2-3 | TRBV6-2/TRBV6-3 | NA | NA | TGTGCCAGCAGTACCAGTGCTAGCACAGATACGCAGTATTTT | CASSTSASTDTQYF
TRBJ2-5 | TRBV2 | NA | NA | TGTGCCAGCAGTGATTCGGGATTGGAGACCCAGTACTTC | CASSDSGLETQYF
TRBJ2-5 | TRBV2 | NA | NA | TGTGCCAGCATTGGGACTGAACAAGAGACCCAGTACTTC | CASIGTEQETQYF
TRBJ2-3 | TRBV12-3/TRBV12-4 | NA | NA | TGTGCCAGCAGTTTGGAGGGGACGGATACGCAGTATTTT | CASSLEGTDTQYF
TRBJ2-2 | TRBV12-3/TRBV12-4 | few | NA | TGTGCCAGCAGTTCATTTGGTACCGGGGAGCTGTTTTTT | CASSSFGTGELFF
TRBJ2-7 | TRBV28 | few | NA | TGTGCCAGCAGCATAGTCCAGGAGCAGTACTTC | CASSIVQEQYF
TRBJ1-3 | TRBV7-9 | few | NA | TGTGCCAGCAGCTTATATTCCGGCAGGGTCTACTCTGGAAACACCATATATTTT | CASSLYSGRVYSGNTIYF
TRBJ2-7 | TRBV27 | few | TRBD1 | TGTGCCAGCAGTTTAGGCGATCCGGGACAGTCCTACGAGCAGTACTTC | CASSLGDPGQSYEQYF
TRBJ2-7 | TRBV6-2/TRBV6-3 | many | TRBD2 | TGTGCCAGCAGAAGACTAGCGGGGGCCTACGAGCAGTACTTC | CASRRLAGAYEQYF
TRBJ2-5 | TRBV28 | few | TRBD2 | TGTGCCAGCAGTCAAGCGGGGGCTCAAGAGACCCAGTACTTC | CASSQAGAQETQYF